This T cell receptor (beta chain) was identified during a study of vaccination effects on CD4 cells after COVID-19. Study-level information: Every well housed two million PBMC, which grew in culture alongside 10 IU/ml IL-2 and 10 ug/ml peptides.

The culture ran for about 11 days, and then CD4+ T cells were isolated. Negative nucleocapsid antibody tests before and after vaccination confirmed no previous SARS-CoV-2 infection. Here immunoSEQ multiplex PCR was the method, and the copy in TCRdb shows in-frame clones only, minus some. This sample has around 35,000 clones, with about 65% found just once. The V end lost 3 bases, the J end lost 13 bases, and 12 bases lay between the germline ends. CDR3 length: 11 amino acids. The table lists this clone with a few counts. The antigen remains undetermined. General study points: Relatively few convalescent patients took part in the study, which had no early post-infection timepoints. Healthy vaccinees had only 1 of 255 vaccine-induced clones cross-react with common cold coronaviruses.

The chain links TRBV12-3 or TRBV12-4 to TRBJ1-2, with D unresolved. This TCR was sampled from a human donor who received a COVID-19 vaccine. The starting material was CD4+ T cells from PBMCs cultured without peptide, obtained before COVID-19 vaccination. The CDR3 coding sequence is TGTGCCAGCAGTTTCCTTGGTGACGGCACCTTC. Encoded protein: CASSFLGDGTF.